The source of this TCR beta chain is a study of blood T cell repertoires in COVID-19. TCRdb's copy holds only in-frame clones and misses some; the assay was immunoSEQ multiplex PCR. Of 350,000 to 450,000 clones listed, 70% to 90% are singletons. This clone was picked up a small number of times. This TCR came from a woman aged 18-29 years who had been exposed to COVID-19. Sequenced material: PBMCs or T cells enriched from blood (not recorded which).

CDR3 residues: CASSDPAGTSNEQFF. CDR3 coding DNA: TGTGCCAGCAGTGACCCCGCCGGGACTAGTAATGAGCAGTTCTTC. The chain recombines TRBV25-1 with TRBJ2-1; 8 bases fit TRBD2. The CDR3 has 15 amino acids. V was pared by 3 bases and J by 7 bases, with 8 bases of the junction left unmatched. CDR1 is MGHDK and CDR2 is SYGVNS in the germline V gene. The whole variable domain, remainder taken from reference TRBV25-1 and TRBJ2-1, is EADIYQTPRYLVIGTGKKITLECSQTMGHDKMYWYQQDPGMELHLIHYSYGVNSTEKGDLSSESTVSRIRTEHFPLTLESARPSHTSQYLCASSDPAGTSNEQFFGPGTRLTVL.